Listed below are T cell receptor beta chains from one sample, sequenced in a study of breast tumors, draining lymph nodes, adjacent tissues. MiXCR, applied by TCRdb to the multiplex PCR reads, yields one record per CDR3 protein. The sample holds under 250,000 distinct CDR3 sequences, 32% seen once. Sequencing was carried out using axillary lymph node tissue. These receptors all stem from a female donor with breast cancer. Some clones in this sample may be carry-over from other donors' samples. Each CDR3 is given with its conserved first and last residue. Fields, in order: J gene, D gene, clone size, V gene, CDR3 DNA, CDR3 protein. The D gene is left open where the match is weak. Some rows have no size entry. The others give once, few or many, or a class for an expanded clone.

>TRBJ2-1|.|many|TRBV6-5
TGTGCCAGCGGTCAAGGGACGGACTCCTACAATGAGCAGTTCTTC
CASGQGTDSYNEQFF
>TRBJ1-6|.|.|TRBV20-1
TGCAGTGCCAGCAGTCAGGTGGCAGAGATTTCACCCCTCCACTTT
CSASSQVAEISPLHF
>TRBJ1-3|.|many|TRBV6-5
TGTGCCAGCAGGGGTGGGGGGGCTGGAAACACCATATATTTT
CASRGGGAGNTIYF
>TRBJ2-6|.|many|TRBV9
TGTGCCAGCAGCGTCAGATTACAGGGCTCTGGGGCCAACGTCCTGACTTTC
CASSVRLQGSGANVLTF
>TRBJ2-3|.|many|TRBV11-2
TGTGCCAGCAGCTTGGTATACGGGGCCAGCACAGATACGCAGTATTTT
CASSLVYGASTDTQYF
>TRBJ1-5|TRBD1|many|TRBV2
TGTGCCAGCAGTGGGTCAGGACAGGGGAATCAGCCCCAGCATTTT
CASSGSGQGNQPQHF
>TRBJ2-5|.|many|TRBV3-1
TGTGCCAGCAGCCAAGCGGGCACTTACCAAGAGACCCAGTACTTC
CASSQAGTYQETQYF
>TRBJ2-3|.|many|TRBV7-2
TGTGCCAGCAGCTTAGCCTCAGATACGCAGTATTTT
CASSLASDTQYF
>TRBJ2-3|TRBD2|.|TRBV4-1
TGCGCCAGCAGCCAAGAGGGCACTAGCGGGGGTCGCACAGATACGCAGTATTTT
CASSQEGTSGGRTDTQYF
>TRBJ1-1|.|few|TRBV29-1
TGCAGCGTCAGACGGGACGGCGTCACTGAAGCTTTCTTT
CSVRRDGVTEAFF
>TRBJ1-5|.|.|TRBV28
TGTGCCAGCAGCTTAGGGACATCCTTTCAGCCCCAGCATTTT
CASSLGTSFQPQHF
>TRBJ2-7|.|many|TRBV14
TGTGCCAGCAGCCCCGACCCCTACGAGCAGTACTTC
CASSPDPYEQYF